The present T cell receptor (beta chain) was sequenced within a study of blood T cell repertoires in COVID-19. Sequencing was performed with immunoSEQ multiplex PCR; in TCRdb, only in-frame clones are kept and a portion is missing. The sample lists roughly 160,000 clones, about 88% occurring once. Material for sequencing was peripheral blood. The sequence derives from a middle-aged man who had recovered from COVID-19.

This CDR3 is CASSFLVTDTQYF. For the CDR3, the DNA is TGTGCCAGCAGTTTCCTGGTAACTGATACGCAGTATTTT. The chain recombines TRBV6-5 with TRBJ2-3; no clear D. The CDR3 has 13 residues. Trimming cost V 4 bases and J 6 bases, with 11 bases left between them. CDR1 and CDR2 from the germline V gene are MNHEY and SVGAGI.